These T cell receptor beta chains were read from a single sample in a study of blood T cell repertoires in COVID-19. TCRdb's copy holds only in-frame clones and misses some; the assay was immunoSEQ multiplex PCR. The data show about 210,000 clones, with about four fifths seen just once and roughly 12% held by the top ten. Material for sequencing was peripheral blood. The source of these receptors is a woman in her thirties or forties with acute or convalescent COVID-19. Both conserved end residues are part of each CDR3. A D gene is named only where the DNA matches it firmly. Clone size appears in some rows only: once, few, many, or a class for an expanded clone.

d_call: NA
clone_size: NA
v_call: TRBV9
j_call: TRBJ2-2
cdr3_length: 17
cdr3_aa: CASSVGGSAGSPGELFF
cdr3_nt: TGTGCCAGCAGCGTAGGTGGCTCGGCGGGGAGCCCCGGGGAGCTGTTTTTT

d_call: NA
clone_size: NA
v_call: TRBV7-2
j_call: TRBJ2-7
cdr3_length: 12
cdr3_aa: CASSLASVEQYF
cdr3_nt: TGTGCCAGCAGCTTAGCCTCGGTCGAGCAGTACTTC

d_call: TRBD1
clone_size: NA
v_call: TRBV29-1
j_call: TRBJ1-1
cdr3_length: 13
cdr3_aa: CSVGQGAGTEAFF
cdr3_nt: TGCAGCGTCGGACAGGGGGCCGGCACTGAAGCTTTCTTT

d_call: NA
clone_size: NA
v_call: TRBV27
j_call: TRBJ2-2
cdr3_length: 14
cdr3_aa: CASTGTSNTGELFF
cdr3_nt: TGTGCCAGCACAGGAACCTCGAACACCGGGGAGCTGTTTTTT

d_call: TRBD1
clone_size: NA
v_call: TRBV19
j_call: TRBJ1-2
cdr3_length: 16
cdr3_aa: CASSRAPRTGAYGYTF
cdr3_nt: TGTGCCAGTAGTAGAGCCCCCCGGACAGGGGCCTATGGCTACACCTTC

d_call: TRBD2
clone_size: NA
v_call: TRBV10-2
j_call: TRBJ2-1
cdr3_length: 20
cdr3_aa: CASLGLAGLAGGISYNEQFF
cdr3_nt: TGCGCCAGCCTCGGCCTCGCGGGACTAGCGGGGGGGATCTCCTACAATGAGCAGTTCTTC

d_call: NA
clone_size: NA
v_call: TRBV7-9
j_call: TRBJ2-6
cdr3_length: 17
cdr3_aa: CASSLLQGLSGANVLTF
cdr3_nt: TGTGCCAGCAGCTTATTACAGGGTCTCTCTGGGGCCAACGTCCTGACTTTC

d_call: NA
clone_size: many
v_call: TRBV7-2
j_call: TRBJ2-4
cdr3_length: 15
cdr3_aa: CASSSNRVAKNIQYF
cdr3_nt: TGTGCCAGCAGCTCAAACAGGGTAGCCAAAAACATTCAGTACTTC

d_call: NA
clone_size: NA
v_call: TRBV27
j_call: TRBJ1-2
cdr3_length: 12
cdr3_aa: CASRHTGFGYTF
cdr3_nt: TGTGCCAGCAGGCATACAGGGTTTGGCTACACCTTC

d_call: TRBD1
clone_size: NA
v_call: TRBV10-3
j_call: TRBJ1-1
cdr3_length: 16
cdr3_aa: CAISDVAGGRNTEAFF
cdr3_nt: TGTGCCATCAGTGATGTGGCAGGGGGGAGGAACACTGAAGCTTTCTTT

d_call: NA
clone_size: NA
v_call: TRBV5-6
j_call: TRBJ1-2
cdr3_length: 13
cdr3_aa: CASSYGTNYGYTF
cdr3_nt: TGTGCCAGCAGCTACGGGACTAACTATGGCTACACCTTC

d_call: NA
clone_size: NA
v_call: TRBV5-1
j_call: TRBJ1-2
cdr3_length: 13
cdr3_aa: CASSLAVVYGYTF
cdr3_nt: TGCGCCAGCAGCTTGGCGGTGGTCTATGGCTACACCTTC

d_call: NA
clone_size: NA
v_call: TRBV30
j_call: TRBJ2-1
cdr3_length: 14
cdr3_aa: CAWAPGGRGYEQFF
cdr3_nt: TGTGCCTGGGCGCCAGGGGGGAGAGGCTATGAGCAGTTCTTC

d_call: NA
clone_size: NA
v_call: TRBV21-1
j_call: TRBJ1-4
cdr3_length: 15
cdr3_aa: CASFLSGGVGEKLFF
cdr3_nt: TGTGCCAGCTTCCTATCAGGGGGCGTGGGGGAAAAACTGTTTTTT

d_call: NA
clone_size: NA
v_call: TRBV13
j_call: TRBJ2-1
cdr3_length: 12
cdr3_aa: CASSFTLNEQFF
cdr3_nt: TGTGCCAGCAGCTTCACTCTGAATGAGCAGTTCTTC

d_call: TRBD1
clone_size: NA
v_call: TRBV24-1
j_call: TRBJ1-2
cdr3_length: 14
cdr3_aa: CATSDPGQGRGYTF
cdr3_nt: TGTGCCACCAGTGATCCTGGACAGGGGAGAGGCTACACCTTC

d_call: TRBD2
clone_size: NA
v_call: TRBV7-6
j_call: TRBJ2-3
cdr3_length: 16
cdr3_aa: CASSLLKREGTDTQYF
cdr3_nt: TGTGCCAGCAGCTTACTTAAGCGGGAGGGCACAGATACGCAGTATTTT

d_call: NA
clone_size: few
v_call: TRBV18
j_call: TRBJ2-7
cdr3_length: 14
cdr3_aa: CASSPPGTPYEQYF
cdr3_nt: TGTGCCAGCTCACCACCAGGGACACCCTACGAGCAGTACTTC

d_call: TRBD1
clone_size: NA
v_call: TRBV11-1
j_call: TRBJ2-7
cdr3_length: 15
cdr3_aa: CASSPRQGKFHEQYF
cdr3_nt: TGTGCCAGCAGCCCGAGACAGGGAAAATTCCACGAGCAGTACTTC

d_call: TRBD2
clone_size: few
v_call: TRBV7-3
j_call: TRBJ2-3
cdr3_length: 17
cdr3_aa: CASSLPSLAGGTDTQYF
cdr3_nt: TGTGCCAGCAGCCTACCTTCACTAGCGGGGGGCACAGATACGCAGTATTTT

d_call: NA
clone_size: once
v_call: TRBV6-5
j_call: TRBJ1-4
cdr3_length: 13
cdr3_aa: CASSYATGKKLFF
cdr3_nt: TGTGCCAGCAGTTACGCGACCGGGAAAAAACTGTTTTTT

d_call: NA
clone_size: NA
v_call: TRBV19
j_call: TRBJ1-1
cdr3_length: 15
cdr3_aa: CASSIGKGRETEAFF
cdr3_nt: TGTGCCAGTAGTATAGGGAAGGGGAGGGAGACTGAAGCTTTCTTT

d_call: NA
clone_size: NA
v_call: TRBV2
j_call: TRBJ2-5
cdr3_length: 13
cdr3_aa: CASYPGYQETQYF
cdr3_nt: TGTGCCAGCTATCCGGGGTACCAAGAGACCCAGTACTTC

d_call: TRBD1
clone_size: few
v_call: TRBV5-1
j_call: TRBJ1-2
cdr3_length: 14
cdr3_aa: CASSPTGTAYGYTF
cdr3_nt: TGCGCCAGCAGCCCCACCGGGACAGCTTATGGCTACACCTTC

d_call: TRBD1
clone_size: NA
v_call: TRBV11-2
j_call: TRBJ1-2
cdr3_length: 15
cdr3_aa: CASSKDRALPYGYTF
cdr3_nt: TGTGCCAGCAGCAAAGACAGGGCGCTCCCTTATGGCTACACCTTC

d_call: NA
clone_size: NA
v_call: TRBV14
j_call: TRBJ2-3
cdr3_length: 15
cdr3_aa: CASSPIGRSTDTQYF
cdr3_nt: TGTGCCAGCAGTCCTATCGGGAGAAGCACAGATACGCAGTATTTT

d_call: TRBD1
clone_size: NA
v_call: TRBV7-6
j_call: TRBJ1-1
cdr3_length: 13
cdr3_aa: CASSHRTGTEAFF
cdr3_nt: TGTGCCAGCAGCCACCGGACAGGGACTGAAGCTTTCTTT

d_call: TRBD1
clone_size: NA
v_call: TRBV4-1
j_call: TRBJ2-1
cdr3_length: 15
cdr3_aa: CASSHLGQADNEQFF
cdr3_nt: TGCGCCAGCAGCCACCTCGGACAGGCGGACAATGAGCAGTTCTTC

d_call: NA
clone_size: NA
v_call: TRBV7-9
j_call: TRBJ1-2
cdr3_length: 12
cdr3_aa: CASSLEPTGYTF
cdr3_nt: TGTGCCAGCAGCTTAGAGCCTACCGGCTACACCTTC

d_call: NA
clone_size: NA
v_call: TRBV25-1
j_call: TRBJ2-5
cdr3_length: 11
cdr3_aa: CASGVGETQYF
cdr3_nt: TGTGCCAGCGGAGTGGGAGAGACCCAGTACTTC

d_call: NA
clone_size: NA
v_call: TRBV2
j_call: TRBJ1-3
cdr3_length: 14
cdr3_aa: CASIGSRGGNTIYF
cdr3_nt: TGTGCCAGCATCGGGTCGCGCGGCGGAAACACCATATATTTT

d_call: TRBD2
clone_size: NA
v_call: TRBV6-1
j_call: TRBJ2-5
cdr3_length: 16
cdr3_aa: CASSEVLAGGQETQYF
cdr3_nt: TGTGCCAGCAGTGAAGTACTAGCGGGAGGGCAAGAGACCCAGTACTTC

d_call: NA
clone_size: few
v_call: TRBV4-1
j_call: TRBJ1-1
cdr3_length: 16
cdr3_aa: CASSHTPQGRNTEAFF
cdr3_nt: TGCGCCAGCAGCCACACTCCCCAGGGAAGGAACACTGAAGCTTTCTTT

d_call: NA
clone_size: NA
v_call: TRBV2
j_call: TRBJ1-5
cdr3_length: 13
cdr3_aa: CASSEESNQPQHF
cdr3_nt: TGTGCCAGCAGTGAAGAATCAAATCAGCCCCAGCATTTT

d_call: TRBD1
clone_size: NA
v_call: TRBV19
j_call: TRBJ2-5
cdr3_length: 14
cdr3_aa: CASSMGQGVETQYF
cdr3_nt: TGTGCCAGTAGTATGGGGCAGGGGGTGGAGACCCAGTACTTC

d_call: TRBD1
clone_size: NA
v_call: TRBV30
j_call: TRBJ1-1
cdr3_length: 14
cdr3_aa: CAWTTGTGDAEAFF
cdr3_nt: TGTGCCTGGACCACCGGGACAGGGGACGCTGAAGCTTTCTTT